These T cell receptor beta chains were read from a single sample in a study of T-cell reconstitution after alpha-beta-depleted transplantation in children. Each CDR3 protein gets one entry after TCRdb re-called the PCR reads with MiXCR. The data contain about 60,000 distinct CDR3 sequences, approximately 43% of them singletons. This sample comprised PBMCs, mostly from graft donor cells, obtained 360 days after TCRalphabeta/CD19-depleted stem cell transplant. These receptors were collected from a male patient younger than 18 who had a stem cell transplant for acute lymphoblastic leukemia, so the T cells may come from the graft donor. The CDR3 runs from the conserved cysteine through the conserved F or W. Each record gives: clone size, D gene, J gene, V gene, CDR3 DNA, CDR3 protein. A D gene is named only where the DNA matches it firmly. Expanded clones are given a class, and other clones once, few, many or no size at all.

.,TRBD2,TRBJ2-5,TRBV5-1,TGCGCCAGCAGCGAACTAGCGGGGGGGCTGGAGACCCAGTACTTC,CASSELAGGLETQYF
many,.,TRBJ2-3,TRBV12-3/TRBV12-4,TGTGCCAGCAGTTTTCTCCTAGCAGGAGATACGCAGTATTTT,CASSFLLAGDTQYF
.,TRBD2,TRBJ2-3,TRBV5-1,TGCGCCAGCAGCTTTCAGCGGGAGGCCCCCACAGATACGCAGTATTTT,CASSFQREAPTDTQYF
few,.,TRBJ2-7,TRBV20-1,TGCAGTGCTAGAGATCCAGGGGGGCGCGAGCAGTACTTC,CSARDPGGREQYF
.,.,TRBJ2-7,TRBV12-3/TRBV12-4,TGTGCCAGCAGTTTTGGGCATAGCTCCTACGAGCAGTACTTC,CASSFGHSSYEQYF
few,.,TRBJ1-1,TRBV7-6,TGTGCCAGCAGCTTAGGAACGGGGTGGGACACTGAAGCTTTCTTT,CASSLGTGWDTEAFF
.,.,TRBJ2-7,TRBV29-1,TGCAGCGTTAAGTTCACATCCACCTACGAGCAGTACTTC,CSVKFTSTYEQYF
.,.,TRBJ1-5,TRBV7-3,TGTGCCAGCAGAAAAAGGACAGTGTCCAATCAGCCCCAGCATTTT,CASRKRTVSNQPQHF
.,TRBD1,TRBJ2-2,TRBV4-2,TGTGCCAGCAGCCAGGGACAGGAGAGGCTGAACACCGGGGAGCTGTTTTTT,CASSQGQERLNTGELFF
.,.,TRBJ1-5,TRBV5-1,TGCGCCAGCAGCCCTGAGTCCAATCAGCCCCAGCATTTT,CASSPESNQPQHF
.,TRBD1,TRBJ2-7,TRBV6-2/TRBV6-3,TGTGCCAGCAGTCTCCCCGACAGGGGCAGGTACTTC,CASSLPDRGRYF
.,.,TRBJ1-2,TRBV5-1,TGCGCCAGCAGCTTGACAGTAGATTATGGCTACACCTTC,CASSLTVDYGYTF
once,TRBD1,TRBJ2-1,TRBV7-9,TGTGCCAGCAGCTGGGACAGGGTCTACAATGAGCAGTTCTTC,CASSWDRVYNEQFF
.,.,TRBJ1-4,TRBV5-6,TGTGCCAGCAGCATTTCCGGGAGCCCTATTGAAAAACTGTTTTTT,CASSISGSPIEKLFF
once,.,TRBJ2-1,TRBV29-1,TGCAGCGCCTGGCCCCTGGACAGAAACAATGAGCAGTTCTTC,CSAWPLDRNNEQFF
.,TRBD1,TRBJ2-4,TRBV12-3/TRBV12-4,TGTGCCAGCAGTTTACCCGGGACAGGGAGGGACATTCAGTACTTC,CASSLPGTGRDIQYF
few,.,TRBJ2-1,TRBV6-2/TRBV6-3,TGTGCCAGCAGTTTTAGCGGAGTGTTCTACAATGAGCAGTTCTTC,CASSFSGVFYNEQFF
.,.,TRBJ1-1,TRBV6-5,TGTGCCAGCAGTTACGATATTGGGGCGCGGACGGGGAACACTGAAGCTTTCTTT,CASSYDIGARTGNTEAFF
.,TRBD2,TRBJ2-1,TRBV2,TGTGCCAGCATCTCGACTAGCGGGAGTCACAATGAGCAGTTCTTC,CASISTSGSHNEQFF
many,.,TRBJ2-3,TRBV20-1,TGCAGTGCTAGTCCGACAGCCGGTTATGCGGAGGGTACGCAGTATTTT,CSASPTAGYAEGTQYF
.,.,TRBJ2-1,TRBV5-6,TGTGCCAGCAGCTTGGTTTCTAGGAGGGGGCGGAACAATGAGCAGTTCTTC,CASSLVSRRGRNNEQFF
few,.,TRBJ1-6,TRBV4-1,TGCGCCAGCAGCCAGCCTTCTTGGGATTCACCCCTCCACTTT,CASSQPSWDSPLHF
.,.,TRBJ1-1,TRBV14,TGTGCCAGCAGCCCCGGGACAAAGAACACTGAAGCTTTCTTT,CASSPGTKNTEAFF
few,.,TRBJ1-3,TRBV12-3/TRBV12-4,TGTGCCAGCAGTCTTGACCTGGGCGGCACCATATATTTT,CASSLDLGGTIYF
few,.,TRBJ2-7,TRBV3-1,TGTGCCAGCAGCCAAGACGCCGCCAGGAGCTCCTACGAGCAGTACTTC,CASSQDAARSSYEQYF
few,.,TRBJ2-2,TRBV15,TGTGCCACCAGCAGTCGTCTGATCCATGTCACCGGGGAGCTGTTTTTT,CATSSRLIHVTGELFF
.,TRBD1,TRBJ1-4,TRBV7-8,TGTGCCAGCAGCTTTAGACAGGGGGCCGTCGAAAAACTGTTTTTT,CASSFRQGAVEKLFF